What follows is one T cell receptor beta chain and its context. The data derive from a study of blood T cell repertoires in COVID-19. Authors' processing steps: Reference gene primer amplification in the assay estimated nucleated cell counts. The method was immunoSEQ multiplex PCR; TCRdb's version includes in-frame clones alone and lacks a portion of them. Clone size and the V and J calls come from that table; the DNA yielded D and trimming. The sample gives hundreds of thousands of clones, approximately 86% of which show up once; around 3% is in the top ten. With 3 bases removed from V and 2 bases from J, the gap between germline ends came to 8 bases. This CDR3 is 14 amino acids long. Per germline, CDR1 MDHEN and CDR2 SYDVKM.

This TCR was recovered from a human donor in a cohort sampled during active COVID-19. This chain joins TRBV28 and TRBJ2-1; D call uncertain. Sample: peripheral blood. CDR3 amino acids: CASSLGAPYNEQFF. DNA of the CDR3: TGTGCCAGCAGTTTGGGCGCCCCCTACAATGAGCAGTTCTTC.